This T cell receptor (beta chain) stems from a study of T-cell reconstitution after alpha-beta-depleted transplantation in children. V trimming: 0 bases; J trimming: 4 bases; junction bases outside the gene matches: 7. This CDR3 comprises 16 residues. CDR1 is DFQATT and CDR2 is SNEGSKA in the germline V gene (reference sequence). Researchers prepared the TCRbeta library using unique molecular identifiers, the study reports. TCRdb redid the calling of the PCR reads with MiXCR, one entry per CDR3 protein. The sample consists of approximately 590,000 distinct CDR3 sequences, 8% to 11% of them appearing once. This clonotype appeared many times.

This clonotype originated in a human donor who donated a stem cell graft to a child with acute myeloid leukemia. This chain joins TRBV20-1 and TRBJ2-1; 9 bases fit TRBD2. Sequenced material: PBMCs from the stem cell graft donor, taken from the stem cell graft. For the CDR3, the DNA is TGCAGTGCTAGAGATGCCACTAGCGGGCATTACAATGAGCAGTTCTTC. Amino acids: CSARDATSGHYNEQFF.